This paragraph covers one T cell receptor (beta chain) sequence. This CDR3 spans 13 amino acids. Germline CDR1 SGHRS, CDR2 YFSETQ. The V gene lost 5 bases and the J gene lost 2 bases, with 8 bases spanning the gap. This sample is drawn from a study of regulatory T cells in long-lasting Graves disease. PBMCs were the source of the RNA used for TCR sequencing. Peripheral blood, Nine milliliters per patient, was collected in EDTA tubes. TCRdb passed the reads through MiXCR, listing each CDR3 protein once. The data show approximately 600 distinct CDR3 sequences, about three fifths seen once. The sequence was collected from a female donor with Graves disease. The rearrangement uses TRBV5-1 and TRBJ2-4, with a possible D match to TRBD1 (6 bases). The material sequenced was peripheral blood mononuclear cells (PBMCs), taken with antithyroid drug treatment, in newly diagnosed or persistent Graves disease (not recorded which). The CDR3: CASRQGPKNIQYF. CDR3 coding DNA: TGCGCCAGCAGACAGGGACCCAAAAACATTCAGTACTTC.